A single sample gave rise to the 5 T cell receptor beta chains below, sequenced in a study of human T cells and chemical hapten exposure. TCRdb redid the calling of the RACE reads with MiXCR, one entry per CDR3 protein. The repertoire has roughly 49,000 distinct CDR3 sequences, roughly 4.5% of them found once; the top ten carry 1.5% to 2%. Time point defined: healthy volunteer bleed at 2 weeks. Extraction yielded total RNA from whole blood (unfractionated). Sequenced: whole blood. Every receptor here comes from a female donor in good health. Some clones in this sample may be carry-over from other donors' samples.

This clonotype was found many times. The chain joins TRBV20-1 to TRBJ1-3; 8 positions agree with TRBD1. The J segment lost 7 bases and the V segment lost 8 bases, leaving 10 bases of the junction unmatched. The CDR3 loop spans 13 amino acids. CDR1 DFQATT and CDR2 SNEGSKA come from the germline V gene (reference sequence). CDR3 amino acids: CSSYGRTGNTIYF. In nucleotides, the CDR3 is TGCAGTTCCTATGGGCGGACAGGGAACACCATATATTTT.

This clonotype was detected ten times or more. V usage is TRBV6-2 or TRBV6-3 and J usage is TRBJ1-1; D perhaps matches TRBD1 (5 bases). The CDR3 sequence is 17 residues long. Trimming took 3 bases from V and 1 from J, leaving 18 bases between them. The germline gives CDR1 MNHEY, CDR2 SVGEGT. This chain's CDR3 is CASSYSLRDSENTEAFF. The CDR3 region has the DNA TGTGCCAGCAGTTATTCGCTCCGAGACAGCGAGAACACTGAAGCTTTCTTT.

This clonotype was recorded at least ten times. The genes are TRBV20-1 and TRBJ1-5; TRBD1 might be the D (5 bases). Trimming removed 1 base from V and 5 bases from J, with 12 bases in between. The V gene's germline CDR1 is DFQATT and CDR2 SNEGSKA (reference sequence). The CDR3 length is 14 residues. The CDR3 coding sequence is TGCAGTGCTAGAGGAAGGACACGAGATCAGCCCCAGCATTTT. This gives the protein CSARGRTRDQPQHF.

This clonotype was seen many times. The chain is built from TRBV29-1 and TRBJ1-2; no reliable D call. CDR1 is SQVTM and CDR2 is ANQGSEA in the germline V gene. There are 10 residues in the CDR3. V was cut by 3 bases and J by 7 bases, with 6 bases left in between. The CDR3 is CSVDETGYTF. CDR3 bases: TGCAGCGTTGACGAGACTGGCTACACCTTC.

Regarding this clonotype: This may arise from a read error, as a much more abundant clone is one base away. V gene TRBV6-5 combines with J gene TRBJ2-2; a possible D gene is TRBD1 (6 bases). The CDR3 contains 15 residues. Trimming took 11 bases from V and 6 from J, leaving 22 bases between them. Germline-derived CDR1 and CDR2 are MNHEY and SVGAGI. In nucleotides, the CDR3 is TGTGCCGGCTACCCGACAGGAGACTTAGCCGGGGAGCTGTTTTTT. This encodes CAGYPTGDLAGELFF.